The T cell receptor (beta chain) under discussion was sequenced for a study of blood T cell repertoires in COVID-19 (dated by TCRdb to 2020 to 2022). Describing the broader study: The collaborator samples originated in the United States, Italy and Spain and spanned the acute and convalescent phases of COVID-19. A freely available public database, intended as a resource for researchers studying the immune response to SARS-CoV-2, is where the repertoires were released. Samples were obtained from the ongoing ImmuneRACE study (first 160 participants) and from some 1,300 subjects provided by 6 global collaborators. The dataset comprised deeply sampled blood TCRbeta repertoires from subjects exposed to, actively infected with, or recovered from COVID-19. Nearly every sample came with metadata listing a de-identified subject ID, COVID-19 status, age in years and sex. Where available, HLA class I and class II types were obtained from metadata supplied by the sample provider rather than from assay-based typing. The prospective study material was composed of cDNA or gDNA derived from T cells, B-cell-depleted T cells, or PBMCs.

A remark on this clone: What antigen it recognizes has not been identified. No qualities accompany the bases; no much larger clone lies one base away.

General study outcomes and caveats: The quantity of clinical and demographic metadata differed by source and by participant and was supplied without curation.

CDR1 and CDR2 are read off the germline V gene as SQVTM and ANQGSEA. Trimmed from V: 4 bases; trimmed from J: 6 bases; junction bases lacking a gene match: 7. Including the terminal cysteine and phenylalanine, the CDR3 comprises 13 residues. Only the CDR3 DNA is retained, 39 bases long and in frame from the first base. TCRbeta CDR3 regions were amplified from genomic DNA by means of the immunoSEQ Assay, a bias-controlled multiplex PCR. On the study's bioinformatics: The number of nucleated cells in each sample was estimated from the amplification of reference gene primers within the assay. To quantify the absolute abundance of each unique TCRbeta CDR3 rearrangement, sequence reads were collapsed and filtered. Productive Simpson clonality was computed per sample as the square root of Simpson's diversity index over productive rearrangements. Entries here come from immuneACCESS through TCRdb and include only in-frame sequences with V and J called. Some clones fail to appear in such tables; in the studies checked, an unresolved V gene covers under half of the shortfall, and the cause of the remainder is unknown. The V and J calls and clone size are taken from that table; D and trimming were inferred from the DNA. Across this sample there are hundreds of thousands of clones, with 85% seen only once. The leading ten clones occupy 3% to 4.5% of the sample.

The collaborating institutions used their own protocols to collect whole blood in K2EDTA tubes. For TCRbeta analysis, collaborator samples were shipped as frozen whole blood, as isolated PBMCs, or as DNA extracted from either sample type. Specimen: peripheral blood. The receptor chain draws on TRBV29-1 and TRBJ1-2; TRBD1 lines up with 8 middle nucleotides. This receptor was obtained from a woman aged 18-30 years with acute or convalescent COVID-19. CDR3 loop: CSVAGGETHGYTF. The nucleotide sequence reads TGCAGCGTTGCAGGGGGCGAAACGCATGGCTACACCTTC. The entire variable domain, with the stretches around the CDR3 drawn from the reference TRBV29-1 and TRBJ1-2 proteins, is SAVISQKPSRDICQRGTSLTIQCQVDSQVTMMFWYRQQPGQSLTLIATANQGSEATYESGFVIDKFPISRPNLTFSTLTVSNMSPEDSSIYLCSVAGGETHGYTFGSGTRLTVV.